The 25 T cell receptor beta chains in this list originate from one sample, sequenced in a study of shared clonotypes between healthy human individuals (dated by TCRdb to the early 2020s). The library was produced with the immunoSEQ multiplex PCR assay. Not all clones reach the TCRdb copy of this immuneACCESS table, which keeps in-frame sequences only. Checked studies attribute under half of the gap to unresolved V genes and leave the rest unexplained. This sample gives hundreds of thousands of clones in total; less than 80% of them show up just once. Jointly, the top ten make up about 1.8% of the sample. What was sequenced was memory CD4+ T cells sorted from blood. The cell subset or site label corresponds to: CD45RA-negative fraction. The receptor source for this set is a woman aged 25 to 39 in good health.

Here the CDR3 reads CATRTLNTEAFF. The CDR3 DNA sequence: TGTGCCACCAGGACATTGAACACTGAAGCTTTCTTT. The rearrangement uses TRBV7-9 and TRBJ1-1; weak D call: TRBD1 (5 bases). CDR3 length: 12 residues. Germline V gene sequence: CDR1 SEHNR, CDR2 FQNEAQ (reference sequence). V was cut by 10 bases and J by 0 bases, with 9 bases left in between.

This clone was observed once. The chain is built from TRBV7-2 and TRBJ2-1; 10 nucleotides agree with TRBD2. The length of the CDR3 is 14 residues. J was trimmed by 10 bases and V by 5 bases; bases with no gene match: 8. CDR1 and CDR2 from the germline V gene are SGHTA and FQGNSA. This CDR3 is CASSTGLAGAEQFF. The CDR3 DNA is TGTGCCAGCAGCACAGGGCTAGCGGGAGCGGAGCAGTTCTTC.

This clone was picked up one time. This chain uses TRBV19 with TRBJ1-1, with 7 bases lining up with TRBD1. Germline CDR1 is LNHDA and CDR2 is SQIVND (reference sequence). V was pared by 6 bases and J by 1 base, with 11 bases of the junction left unmatched. This CDR3 spans 16 amino acids. The CDR3 DNA reads as TGTGCCAGTAGCAAACAGGGGAGTGAACGGAACACTGAAGCTTTCTTT. It yields the protein CASSKQGSERNTEAFF.

This clone was seen a single time. The chain recombines TRBV7-9 with TRBJ2-5; D may match TRBD1 or TRBD2 (5 bases each). Germline CDR1 reads SEHNR; CDR2 reads FQNEAQ (reference sequence). V was shortened by 5 bases and J by 3 bases, with 13 bases between the two germline ends. The CDR3 totals 14 residues. The CDR3 reads CASSKWDGKETQYF. CDR3 nucleotide sequence: TGTGCCAGCAGCAAATGGGACGGCAAAGAGACCCAGTACTTC.

The V call is TRBV6-5, the J call TRBJ1-1; D gene uncertain. This CDR3 is built from 13 residues. The V gene lost 1 base and the J gene lost 3 bases, with 6 bases spanning the gap. Germline V gene lookup returns CDR1 MNHEY and CDR2 SVGAGI. This CDR3 is CASSYFRDTEAFF. Here the CDR3 DNA reads TGTGCCAGCAGTTACTTCCGGGACACTGAAGCTTTCTTT.

In the case of this clone: A junction boundary mismatches the germline segment, possibly from a read error. The gene calls are TRBV14 and TRBJ2-7, with 10 bases identical to TRBD2. Germline lookup yields CDR1 SGHDN and CDR2 FVKESK. This CDR3 contains 13 residues. The CDR3 is CASSQAPFSGRNF. The DNA of the CDR3 is TGTGCCAGCAGCCAAGCCCCCTTTAGCGGGAGGAACTTC.

This clone was observed a handful of times. The chain is built from TRBV6-6 and TRBJ1-1; D remains unclear. CDR3 length equals 13 residues. Germline values: CDR1 MNHNY, CDR2 SVGAGI (reference sequence). Trimming removed 6 bases at V and 4 bases at J, with 12 bases between. The CDR3 sequence is CASRRGFSTEAFF. DNA for the CDR3: TGTGCCAGCAGACGAGGGTTCAGCACTGAAGCTTTCTTT.

This chain connects TRBV29-1 to TRBJ2-3, with 7 positions matching TRBD1. V shed 6 bases, J shed 2 bases, and the junction held 11 bases outside the gene matches. The CDR3 has 15 residues. The germline CDR1 and CDR2 sequences are SQVTM and ANQGSEA. The CDR3, as DNA: TGCAGCGTAAACTTGGACAGGTATTCCACAGATACGCAGTATTTT. This encodes CSVNLDRYSTDTQYF.

The V and J genes are TRBV28 and TRBJ2-1, with 14 bases fitting TRBD2. Germline V gene lookup returns CDR1 MDHEN and CDR2 SYDVKM. This CDR3 has 16 amino acids. V trimming: 5 bases; J trimming: 8 bases; junction bases outside the gene matches: 8. The CDR3 bases are TGTGCCAGCAGTCCCCCGGGACTAGCGGGAGAGGATGAGCAGTTCTTC. Residues: CASSPPGLAGEDEQFF.

The V gene is TRBV5-4, the J gene TRBJ2-2, with TRBD2 as a possible D gene (6 bases). Germline CDR1 reads SGHNT; CDR2 reads YYREEE (reference sequence). This CDR3 contains 14 residues. The V end lost 7 bases, the J end lost 0 bases, and 10 bases lay between the germline ends. CDR3 DNA sequence: TGTGCCAGCGGGGGACTGACGAACACCGGGGAGCTGTTTTTT. Protein: CASGGLTNTGELFF. The full variable domain, its missing parts supplied by reference TRBV5-4 and TRBJ2-2, is ETGVTQSPTHLIKTRGQQVTLRCSSQSGHNTVSWYQQALGQGPQFIFQYYREEENGRGNFPPRFSGLQFPNYSSELNVNALELDDSALYLCASGGLTNTGELFFGEGSRLTVL.

The genes are TRBV7-3 and TRBJ2-5; D is undetermined. CDR1 is SGHTA and CDR2 is FQGTGA in the germline V gene. The CDR3 is 13 amino acids. Between the trimmed V and J ends, which lost 5 bases and 5 bases, there was a span of 12 bases. CDR3 residues: CASSNLYGETQYF. CDR3 nucleotides: TGTGCCAGCAGCAATTTATACGGCGAGACCCAGTACTTC. The full variable domain, rest sourced from reference TRBV7-3 and TRBJ2-5, is GAGVSQTPSNKVTEKGKYVELRCDPISGHTALYWYRQSLGQGPEFLIYFQGTGAADDSGLPNDRFFAVRPEGSVSTLKIQRTERGDSAVYLCASSNLYGETQYFGPGTRLLVL.

V gene TRBV27 combines with J gene TRBJ1-2; 11 nucleotides match TRBD1. V lost 6 bases, J lost 5 bases, and 5 bases stayed unmatched. The CDR3 totals 14 residues. Germline V CDR1 and CDR2: MNHEY, SMNVEV (reference sequence). The DNA of the CDR3 is TGTGCCAGCAGGCCGGACAGGGGGCCTTATGGCTACACCTTC. Protein product: CASRPDRGPYGYTF.

This clone was recorded a few times. The gene calls are TRBV5-1 and TRBJ2-2; D is possibly TRBD2 (7 bases). The CDR3 extends over 14 amino acids. The germline CDR1 and CDR2 sequences are SGHRS and YFSETQ. Between the trimmed V and J ends, which lost 7 bases and 1 base, there was a span of 11 bases. CDR3 in DNA: TGCGCCAGCGGGGGGGCCGGGAACACCGGGGAGCTGTTTTTT. Translation gives CASGGAGNTGELFF.

This clone has only a few counts. CDR3 nucleotide sequence: TGCGCCAGCAGCCAAGATCAACGAGCGGGCCCCTACGAGCAGTACTTC. It encodes CASSQDQRAGPYEQYF. The chain couples TRBV4-1 to TRBJ2-7, with a possible D match to TRBD2 (6 bases). CDR3 length equals 16 residues. CDR1 and CDR2 (germline): MGHRA, YSYEKL. Trimming removed 0 bases from V and 2 bases from J, with 14 bases in between.

V usage is TRBV2 and J usage is TRBJ1-1; D ambiguous. Per germline, CDR1 SNHLY and CDR2 FYNNEI. CDR3 length: 13 residues. V dropped 5 bases and J dropped 3 bases, with 10 bases sitting between them. The CDR3 here is CASSTEQYTEAFF. The CDR3 region has the DNA TGTGCCAGCAGTACGGAGCAGTACACTGAAGCTTTCTTT. The whole variable domain, remainder taken from reference TRBV2 and TRBJ1-1, is EPEVTQTPSHQVTQMGQEVILRCVPISNHLYFYWYRQILGQKVEFLVSFYNNEISEKSEIFDDQFSVERPDGSNFTLKIRSTKLEDSAMYFCASSTEQYTEAFFGQGTRLTVV.

This clone was observed a few times. This chain joins TRBV7-2 and TRBJ2-1; 7 bases agree with TRBD1. The CDR3 spans 15 residues. Trimming removed 5 bases from V and 4 bases from J; junction bases left unmatched: 8. CDR1 SGHTA and CDR2 FQGNSA come from the germline V gene. The CDR3 loop reads CASSPGQRLYNEQFF. The CDR3 DNA follows: TGTGCCAGCAGCCCGGGACAGAGGCTATACAATGAGCAGTTCTTC.

The rearrangement uses TRBV7-3 and TRBJ1-1; unclear D gene. V shed 2 bases and J shed 2 bases, with 12 bases lying between them. The CDR3 is 15 residues long. Per the germline V gene, CDR1 is SGHTA and CDR2 is FQGTGA. CDR3 in amino acids: CASSLYGVVNTEAFF. The DNA of the CDR3 is TGTGCCAGCAGCTTATATGGGGTCGTTAACACTGAAGCTTTCTTT. Complete variable domain (other parts from reference TRBV7-3 and TRBJ1-1): GAGVSQTPSNKVTEKGKYVELRCDPISGHTALYWYRQSLGQGPEFLIYFQGTGAADDSGLPNDRFFAVRPEGSVSTLKIQRTERGDSAVYLCASSLYGVVNTEAFFGQGTRLTVV.

The gene calls are TRBV19 and TRBJ1-3; D gene ambiguous. This CDR3 has 12 amino acids. Trimming shortened V by 7 bases and J by 0 bases, and 4 bases separated the two germline ends. The germline CDR1 and CDR2 sequences are LNHDA and SQIVND (reference sequence). The CDR3 region is CASTSSGNTIYF. CDR3 nucleotides: TGTGCCAGTACTAGCTCTGGAAACACCATATATTTT.

This sequence joins TRBV6-6 and TRBJ1-1, with a possible D match to TRBD1 (5 bases). Trimming pared 7 bases from V and 5 bases from J, leaving 14 bases between. CDR1 and CDR2 from the germline V gene are MNHNY and SVGAGI (reference sequence). The CDR3 runs 13 residues. The CDR3 nucleotides read TGTGCCAGCACACGACAGCCGGGGACTGAAGCTTTCTTT. It is translated as CASTRQPGTEAFF.

The chain combines TRBV2 with TRBJ1-4, with TRBD1 identical over 9 bases. The CDR3 is made up of 16 amino acids. Per germline, CDR1 SNHLY and CDR2 FYNNEI. V shed 3 bases and J 8 bases; nucleotides not matched to a gene: 10. This chain's CDR3 is CASSDIVGGQGEKLFF. The CDR3 DNA reads as TGTGCCAGCAGTGATATCGTGGGAGGACAGGGGGAAAAACTGTTTTTT.

This clone turned up a few times. The chain recombines TRBV19 with TRBJ2-7, with 10 bases matching TRBD2. Per germline, CDR1 LNHDA and CDR2 SQIVND (reference sequence). V lost 4 bases and J lost 2; bases outside the gene matches: 8. CDR3 length: 16 residues. The CDR3 DNA follows: TGTGCCAGTAGTACCTACTGGACTAGCGGCACCTACGAGCAGTACTTC. Translation: CASSTYWTSGTYEQYF.

This clone was seen at least ten times. Other nucleotide sequences from this sample produce the same CDR3. The V gene is TRBV5-1, the J gene TRBJ2-7, with 15 bases that match TRBD2. V gave up 4 bases and J gave up 1 base; unmatched junction bases: 3. Per the germline V gene, CDR1 is SGHRS and CDR2 is YFSETQ. The CDR3 runs 16 residues. The CDR3 is CASSTGTSGGSYEQYF. The CDR3 DNA sequence: TGCGCCAGCAGCACCGGGACTAGCGGGGGGTCCTACGAGCAGTACTTC.

The chain couples TRBV10-3 to TRBJ2-1; the D call may be TRBD1 or TRBD2 (5 bases each). CDR1 and CDR2 from the germline V gene are ENHRY and SYGVKD. This CDR3 has 14 amino acids. Trimming took 0 bases from V and 6 from J, leaving 9 bases between them. The CDR3: CAISESGTTNEQFF. CDR3 nucleotide sequence: TGTGCCATCAGTGAGTCCGGGACCACCAATGAGCAGTTCTTC.

The chain has TRBV6-5 and TRBJ2-7; 8 bases map to TRBD1. With 2 bases clipped from V and 5 bases from J, the junction kept 5 bases outside the gene matches. The CDR3 has 14 amino acids. The V gene's germline CDR1 is MNHEY and CDR2 SVGAGI. The CDR3, as DNA: TGTGCCAGCAGTTACACGACAGGGGCCCACGAGCAGTACTTC. Translating it yields CASSYTTGAHEQYF.

This chain joins TRBV11-2 and TRBJ2-1, with unresolved D. Trimming left V 1 base short and J 7 bases short, with 8 bases between. This CDR3 contains 13 residues. Germline V gives CDR1 SGHAT, CDR2 FQNNGV. The CDR3 loop reads CASSLGSENEQFF. In nucleotides, the CDR3 is TGTGCCAGCAGCTTAGGGTCGGAAAATGAGCAGTTCTTC.